This T cell receptor beta chain was identified during a study of CD8 T cells in ankylosing spondylitis. Study-level results: Before this, some motif variants had been reported in reactive arthritis synovial fluid and blood. Typical of ankylosing spondylitis blood, it appeared, was a TCR beta motif of seven to nine highly homologous variants.

Comment on this clonotype: Antigen specificity is unknown.

Germline V gene data show CDR1 as DFQATT and CDR2 as SNEGSKA (reference sequence). This CDR3 comprises 20 residues. V trimming: 0 bases; J trimming: 8 bases; junction bases outside the gene matches: 25. A single record per CDR3 protein comes from TCRdb applying MiXCR to the 5' RACE reads. Seen here are about 750,000 distinct CDR3 sequences, around 19% observed once, and the top ten hold under 20%. The clonotype was recovered from a male donor with ankylosing spondylitis. The V call is TRBV20-1, the J call TRBJ2-1; 7 nucleotides agree with TRBD2. The specimen was blood, either unsorted or a sorted T cell fraction (not recorded which). CDR3 protein: CSAREAPRHIIRTSSHEQFF. CDR3 bases: TGCAGTGCTAGAGAAGCCCCGAGACACATCATAAGGACTAGTAGCCATGAGCAGTTCTTC.